Listed below are T cell receptor beta chains from one sample, sequenced in a study of cytotoxic CD8 clonotypes in ibrutinib-treated CLL. The protocol was immunoSEQ multiplex PCR, while the TCRdb copy is restricted to in-frame clones and leaves out a portion. The profile covers some 200,000 clones, with 75% to 80% appearing a single time and more than 9.5% taken by the ten largest. The sample consisted of PBMCs, taken after 12 months of ibrutinib treatment. The receptors were sampled from a human donor with chronic lymphocytic leukemia. CDR3s include the opening cysteine and the closing phenylalanine or tryptophan.

TRBV18	TRBJ2-1	CASSREGSSYNEQFF
TRBV5-1	TRBJ2-2	CASSDPQGAGELFF
TRBV7-9	TRBJ2-3	CASSLGTSGTDTQYF
TRBV4-1	TRBJ1-6	CASRFNPYNSPLHF
TRBV12-5	TRBJ1-2	CASGSQGYGYTF
TRBV10-2	TRBJ1-1	CASTSDKNTEAFF
TRBV13	TRBJ1-1	CASSLQGTEAFF
TRBV6-4	TRBJ1-1	CASSDEGVAEAFF
TRBV27	TRBJ2-3	CASSFKLAGQGADTQYF
TRBV21-1	TRBJ2-1	CASGGTGMYNEQFF
TRBV5-1	TRBJ1-4	CASSLAGEIATNEKLFF
TRBV14	TRBJ2-2	CASSRPGTGGWDTGELFF
TRBV6-1	TRBJ2-3	CASSLVGDTQYF
TRBV18	TRBJ1-1	CASSPGTGAMNTEAFF
TRBV5-1	TRBJ1-4	CASSLERTNEKLFF
TRBV18	TRBJ2-7	CASSPGTGNSQYF
TRBV7-9	TRBJ2-3	CASSTPRGPDTQYF
TRBV13	TRBJ2-1	CASSWTSENEQFF
TRBV6-5	TRBJ1-3	CASSYSPGSGNTIYF
TRBV6-4	TRBJ2-1	CASSVSSGTYNEQFF
TRBV28	TRBJ1-2	CASRTGFSPDPYGYTF
TRBV30	TRBJ1-5	CAWSPGEYQPQHF
TRBV5-1	TRBJ1-3	CASSPIPGQGGGNTIYF
TRBV28	TRBJ1-2	CASSRSPEPRRGYTF
TRBV5-1	TRBJ2-7	CASRGGDEQYF
TRBV7-9	TRBJ2-7	CASSQAGGAGDSYEQYF
TRBV18	TRBJ1-4	CASSPSGNPNEKLFF
TRBV6-5	TRBJ2-3	CASSPEGGTDTQYF
TRBV20-1	TRBJ2-2	CCSARTGELFF
TRBV7-6	TRBJ2-3	CASSSGQGLDTQYF
TRBV11-2	TRBJ1-3	CASSSTGGARRNTIYF
TRBV2	TRBJ2-1	CASSFSRENNEQFF
TRBV6-5	TRBJ2-5	CASSSTQGETQYF
TRBV2	TRBJ1-6	CASRREAGAQSPLHF
TRBV5-3	TRBJ2-7	CARSTKGAGGRYEQYF
TRBV7-9	TRBJ2-1	CASSLGVAGNEQFF
TRBV11-3	TRBJ1-1	CASSWNPDSVAFF
TRBV7-8	TRBJ2-7	CASSLGTSGRGSYEQYF
TRBV11-2	TRBJ2-1	CASSTSGMSWQFF